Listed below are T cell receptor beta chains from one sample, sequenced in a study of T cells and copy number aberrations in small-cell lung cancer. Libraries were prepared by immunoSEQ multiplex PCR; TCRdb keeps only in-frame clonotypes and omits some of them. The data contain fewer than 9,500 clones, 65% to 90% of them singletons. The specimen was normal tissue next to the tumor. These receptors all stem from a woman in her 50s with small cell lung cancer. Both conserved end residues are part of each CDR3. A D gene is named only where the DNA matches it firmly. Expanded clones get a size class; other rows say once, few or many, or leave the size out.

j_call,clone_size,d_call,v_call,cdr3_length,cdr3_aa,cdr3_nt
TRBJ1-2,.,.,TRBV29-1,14,CSVEVAQGPYGYTF,TGCAGCGTTGAAGTGGCGCAGGGTCCCTATGGCTACACCTTC
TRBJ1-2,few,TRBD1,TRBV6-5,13,CASTYNRGYGYTF,TGTGCCAGCACCTATAACAGGGGCTATGGCTACACCTTC
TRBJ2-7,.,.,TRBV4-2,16,CASSQETGTMDYEQYF,TGTGCCAGCAGCCAAGAAACCGGGACAATGGACTACGAGCAGTACTTC
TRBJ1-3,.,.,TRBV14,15,CASSQVPGGGNTIYF,TGTGCCAGCAGCCAAGTCCCTGGGGGTGGAAACACCATATATTTT
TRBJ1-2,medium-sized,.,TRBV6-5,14,CASSYNAGGYGYTF,TGTGCCAGCAGTTACAACGCAGGAGGCTATGGCTACACCTTC
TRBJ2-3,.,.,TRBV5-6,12,CASSLRGNTQYF,TGTGCCAGCAGCTTGCGGGGAAATACGCAGTATTTT
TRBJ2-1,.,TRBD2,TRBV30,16,CAWSGGTSGYDNEQFF,TGTGCCTGGAGTGGAGGGACTAGCGGGTACGACAATGAGCAGTTCTTC
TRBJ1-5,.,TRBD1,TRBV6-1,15,CASSEEQTGGQPQHF,TGTGCCAGCAGTGAAGAACAAACAGGGGGCCAGCCCCAGCATTTT
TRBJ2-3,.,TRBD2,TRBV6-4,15,CASSATSGNTDTQYF,TGTGCCAGCAGTGCAACTAGCGGCAACACAGATACGCAGTATTTT
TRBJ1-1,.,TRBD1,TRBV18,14,CASSPLQGATEAFF,TGTGCCAGCTCACCACTACAGGGGGCCACTGAAGCTTTCTTT
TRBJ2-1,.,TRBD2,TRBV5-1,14,CASSFSGAYNEQFF,TGCGCCAGCAGCTTTAGCGGGGCGTACAATGAGCAGTTCTTC
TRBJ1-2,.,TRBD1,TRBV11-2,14,CASSLAGTGYDYTF,TGTGCCAGCAGCTTAGCCGGGACAGGGTATGACTACACCTTC
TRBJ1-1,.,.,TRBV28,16,CASRIQGRHMNTEAFF,TGTGCCAGCAGGATACAGGGACGACACATGAACACTGAAGCTTTCTTT
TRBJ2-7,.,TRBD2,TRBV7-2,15,CASSQGLASSYEQYF,TGTGCCAGCAGCCAGGGACTAGCGAGCTCCTACGAGCAGTACTTC
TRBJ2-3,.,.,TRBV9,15,CASSDGYLTTDTQYF,TGTGCCAGCAGCGACGGATACTTAACCACAGATACGCAGTATTTT
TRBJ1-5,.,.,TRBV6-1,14,CASSVSDIYQPQHF,TGTGCCAGCAGTGTATCGGACATCTATCAGCCCCAGCATTTT
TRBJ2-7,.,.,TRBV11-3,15,CASSLENRPSYEQYF,TGTGCCAGCAGCTTAGAAAACAGACCATCCTACGAGCAGTACTTC
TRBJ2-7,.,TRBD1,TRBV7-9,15,CASSPGQDRNYEQYF,TGTGCCAGCAGCCCCGGACAGGATCGGAATTACGAGCAGTACTTC
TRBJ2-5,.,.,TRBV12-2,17,CASRAGGTSGKQETQYF,TGTGCAAGTCGCGCCGGTGGGACTAGCGGGAAGCAAGAGACCCAGTACTTC
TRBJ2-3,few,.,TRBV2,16,CASSAFGWASTDTQYF,TGTGCCAGCAGTGCCTTCGGGTGGGCTAGCACAGATACGCAGTATTTT
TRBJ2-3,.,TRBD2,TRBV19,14,CASSIAGVGDTQYF,TGTGCCAGTAGTATCGCGGGAGTCGGAGATACGCAGTATTTT
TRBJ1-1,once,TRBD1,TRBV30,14,CAWSPHRGRTEAFF,TGTGCCTGGAGTCCACACAGGGGGCGTACTGAAGCTTTCTTT
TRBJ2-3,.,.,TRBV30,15,CAYSTRSIPTDTQYF,TGTGCCTACTCGACCAGGAGTATTCCCACAGATACGCAGTATTTT
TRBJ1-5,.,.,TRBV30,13,CAWSDDSNQPQHF,TGTGCCTGGAGTGATGATAGCAATCAGCCCCAGCATTTT
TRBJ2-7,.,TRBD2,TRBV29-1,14,CSVVWLAGDYEQYF,TGCAGCGTTGTATGGCTAGCGGGAGACTACGAGCAGTACTTC
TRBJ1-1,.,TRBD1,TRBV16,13,CASSTGVRTEAFF,TGTGCCAGCAGCACAGGGGTCCGCACTGAAGCTTTCTTT
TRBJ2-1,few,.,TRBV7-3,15,CASSLTVEPYNEQFF,TGTGCCAGCAGCTTAACCGTGGAACCTTACAATGAGCAGTTCTTC
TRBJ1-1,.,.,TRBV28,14,CASRDVGGATEAFF,TGTGCCAGCAGGGACGTTGGGGGGGCCACTGAAGCTTTCTTT
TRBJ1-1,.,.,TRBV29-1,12,CSAIRQNTEAFF,TGCAGCGCCATCCGACAGAACACTGAAGCTTTCTTT
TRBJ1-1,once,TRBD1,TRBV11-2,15,CASRRQGGPSTEAFF,TGTGCCAGCAGACGACAGGGGGGCCCAAGCACTGAAGCTTTCTTT
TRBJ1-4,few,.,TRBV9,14,CASSVGATNEKLFF,TGTGCCAGCAGCGTGGGTGCAACTAATGAAAAACTGTTTTTT
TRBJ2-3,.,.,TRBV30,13,CAWRRGRGDTQYF,TGTGCCTGGAGGCGGGGGCGCGGGGATACGCAGTATTTT
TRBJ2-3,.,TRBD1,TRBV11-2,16,CASSLELVAGGHTQYF,TGTGCCAGCAGCTTAGAGTTGGTCGCAGGGGGACATACGCAGTATTTT
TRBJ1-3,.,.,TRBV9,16,CASSVDAGFSGNTIYF,TGTGCCAGCAGCGTAGATGCAGGCTTCTCTGGAAACACCATATATTTT
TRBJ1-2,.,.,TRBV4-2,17,CASSQVLSAPGIDGYTF,TGTGCCAGCAGCCAAGTCTTATCGGCACCGGGTATCGATGGCTACACCTTC
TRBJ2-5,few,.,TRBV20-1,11,CSAQITTAQYF,TGCAGTGCCCAGATTACCACGGCCCAGTACTTC
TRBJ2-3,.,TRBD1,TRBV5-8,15,CASSGTDLGRRSQYF,TGTGCCAGCAGCGGGACAGATCTCGGGCGAAGGTCGCAGTATTTT
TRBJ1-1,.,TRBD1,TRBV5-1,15,CASGTGGSRNTEAFF,TGCGCCTCCGGGACAGGGGGCTCCAGGAACACTGAAGCTTTCTTT
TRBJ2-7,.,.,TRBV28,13,CATYGGAYYEQYF,TGTGCCACCTACGGAGGGGCATACTACGAGCAGTACTTC
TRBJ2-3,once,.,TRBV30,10,CALVLHTQYF,TGTGCCTTGGTCCTGCATACGCAGTATTTT